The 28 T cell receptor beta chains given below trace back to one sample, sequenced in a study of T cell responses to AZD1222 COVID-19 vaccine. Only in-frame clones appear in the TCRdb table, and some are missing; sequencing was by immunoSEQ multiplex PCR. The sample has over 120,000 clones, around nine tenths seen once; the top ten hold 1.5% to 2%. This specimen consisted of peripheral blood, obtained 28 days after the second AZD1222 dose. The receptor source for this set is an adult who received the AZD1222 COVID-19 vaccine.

This CDR3 reads CASSLLAGVGNEQFF. DNA for the CDR3: TGTGCCAGCAGCTTACTGGCGGGAGTTGGCAATGAGCAGTTCTTC. The chain links TRBV11-2 to TRBJ2-1; TRBD2 matches at 7 bases. This CDR3 contains 15 residues. The V and J ends lost 2 bases and 6 bases, in that order; junction bases with no gene match: 7. Germline lookup yields CDR1 SGHAT and CDR2 FQNNGV.

In nucleotides, the CDR3 is TGTGCCAGCAGCTGGCAAGGGACAGAAGCTTTCTTT. Protein: CASSWQGTEAFF. The chain is built from TRBV5-6 and TRBJ1-1; D is possibly TRBD1 (6 bases). CDR3 length: 12 residues. CDR1 and CDR2 (germline): SGHDT, YYEEEE. The V end was cut by 3 bases, the J end by 8 bases, with 11 bases between. The full variable domain, rest sourced from reference TRBV5-6 and TRBJ1-1, is DAGVTQSPTHLIKTRGQQVTLRCSPKSGHDTVSWYQQALGQGPQFIFQYYEEEERQRGNFPDRFSGHQFPNYSSELNVNALLLGDSALYLCASSWQGTEAFFGQGTRLTVV.

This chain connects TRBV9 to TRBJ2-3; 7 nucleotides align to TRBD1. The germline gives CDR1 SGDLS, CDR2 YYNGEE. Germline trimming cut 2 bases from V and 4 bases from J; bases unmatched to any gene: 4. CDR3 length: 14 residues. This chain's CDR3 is CASSVTQGADTQYF. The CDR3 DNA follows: TGTGCCAGCAGCGTCACGCAGGGGGCAGATACGCAGTATTTT.

The CDR3 DNA reads as TGTGCCAGCAGCTCCAGACAGGGGGCGCGAGGAAACACCATATATTTT. Amino acid sequence: CASSSRQGARGNTIYF. The J gene is TRBJ1-3, the V gene TRBV7-2, with TRBD1 matching 10 bases. The J segment lost 4 bases and the V segment lost 4 bases, leaving 7 bases of the junction unmatched. The germline CDR1 and CDR2 sequences are SGHTA and FQGNSA. This CDR3 contains 16 residues.

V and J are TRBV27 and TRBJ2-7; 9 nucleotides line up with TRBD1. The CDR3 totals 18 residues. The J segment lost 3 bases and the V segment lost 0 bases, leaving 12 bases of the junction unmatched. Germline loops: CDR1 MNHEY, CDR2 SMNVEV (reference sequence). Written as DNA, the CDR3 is TGTGCCAGCAGTTTATCTCTTCCGGACAGGGGATTGATCTACGAGCAGTACTTC. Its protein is CASSLSLPDRGLIYEQYF.

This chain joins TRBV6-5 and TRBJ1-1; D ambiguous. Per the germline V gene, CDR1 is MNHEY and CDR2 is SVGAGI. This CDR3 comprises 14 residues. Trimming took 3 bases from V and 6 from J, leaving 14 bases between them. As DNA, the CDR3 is TGTGCCAGCAGTTATCATCGGATGGGCTCTGAAGCTTTCTTT. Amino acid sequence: CASSYHRMGSEAFF.

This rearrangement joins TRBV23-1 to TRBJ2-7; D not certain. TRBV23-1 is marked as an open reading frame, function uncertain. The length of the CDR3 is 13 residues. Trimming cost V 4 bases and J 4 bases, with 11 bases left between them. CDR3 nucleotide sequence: TGCGCCAGCAGTCCCGATCACTGTTACGAGCAGTACTTC. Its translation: CASSPDHCYEQYF.

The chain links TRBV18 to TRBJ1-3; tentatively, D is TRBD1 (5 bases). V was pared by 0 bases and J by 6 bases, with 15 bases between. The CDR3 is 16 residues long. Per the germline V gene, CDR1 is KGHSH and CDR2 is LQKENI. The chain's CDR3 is CASSPPRTGGLNTIYF. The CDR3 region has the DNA TGTGCCAGCTCACCACCGCGCACAGGTGGATTAAACACCATATATTTT.

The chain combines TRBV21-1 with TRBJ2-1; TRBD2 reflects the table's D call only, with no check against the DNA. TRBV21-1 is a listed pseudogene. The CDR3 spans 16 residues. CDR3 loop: CASSIKTSGRPWEQFF. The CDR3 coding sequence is TGTGCCAGCAGCATAAAGACTAGCGGGAGGCCCTGGGAGCAGTTCTTC.

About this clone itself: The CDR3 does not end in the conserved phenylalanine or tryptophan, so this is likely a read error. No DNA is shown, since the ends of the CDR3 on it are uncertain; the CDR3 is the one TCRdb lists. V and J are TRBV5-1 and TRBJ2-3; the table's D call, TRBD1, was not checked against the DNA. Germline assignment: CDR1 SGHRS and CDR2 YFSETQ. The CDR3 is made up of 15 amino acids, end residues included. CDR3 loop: CASSPGTGEALAGVR.

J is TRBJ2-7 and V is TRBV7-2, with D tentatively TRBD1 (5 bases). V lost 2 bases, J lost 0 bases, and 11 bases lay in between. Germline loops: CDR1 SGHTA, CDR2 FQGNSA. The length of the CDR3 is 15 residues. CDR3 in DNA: TGTGCCAGCAGCTTATACCAGGGCAGCTCCTACGAGCAGTACTTC. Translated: CASSLYQGSSYEQYF.

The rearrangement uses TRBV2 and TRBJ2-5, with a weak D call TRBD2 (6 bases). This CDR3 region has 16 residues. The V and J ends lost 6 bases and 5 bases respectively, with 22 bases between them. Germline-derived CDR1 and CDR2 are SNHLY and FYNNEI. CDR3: CASRYTPGDRGETQYF. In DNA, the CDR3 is TGTGCCAGCAGATACACTCCGGGAGACCGGGGGGAGACCCAGTACTTC.

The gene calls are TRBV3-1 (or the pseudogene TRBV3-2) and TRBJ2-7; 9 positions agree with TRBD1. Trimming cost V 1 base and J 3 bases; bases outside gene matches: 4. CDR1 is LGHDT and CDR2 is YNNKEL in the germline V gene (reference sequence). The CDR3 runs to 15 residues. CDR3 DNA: TGTGCCAGCAGCCAAGGGTGGGGACAGGGCTACGAGCAGTACTTC. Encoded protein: CASSQGWGQGYEQYF.

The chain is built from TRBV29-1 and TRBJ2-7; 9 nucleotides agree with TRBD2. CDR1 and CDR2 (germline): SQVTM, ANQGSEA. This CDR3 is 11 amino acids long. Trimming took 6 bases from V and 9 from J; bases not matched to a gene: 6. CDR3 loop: CSVGTSMWQYF. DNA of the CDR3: TGCAGCGTCGGGACTAGCATGTGGCAGTACTTC.

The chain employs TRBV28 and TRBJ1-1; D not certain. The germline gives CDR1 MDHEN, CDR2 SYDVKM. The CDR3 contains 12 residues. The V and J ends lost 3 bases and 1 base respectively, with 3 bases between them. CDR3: CASSFQNTEAFF. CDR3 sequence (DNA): TGTGCCAGCAGTTTTCAGAACACTGAAGCTTTCTTT. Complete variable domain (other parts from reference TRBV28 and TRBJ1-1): DVKVTQSSRYLVKRTGEKVFLECVQDMDHENMFWYRQDPGLGLRLIYFSYDVKMKEKGDIPEGYSVSREKKERFSLILESASTNQTSMYLCASSFQNTEAFFGQGTRLTVV.

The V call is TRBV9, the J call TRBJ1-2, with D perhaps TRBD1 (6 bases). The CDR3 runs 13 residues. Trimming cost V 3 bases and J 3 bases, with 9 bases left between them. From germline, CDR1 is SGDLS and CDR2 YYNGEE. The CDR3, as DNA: TGTGCCAGCAGCGCTGGACAGCACTATGGCTACACCTTC. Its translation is CASSAGQHYGYTF.

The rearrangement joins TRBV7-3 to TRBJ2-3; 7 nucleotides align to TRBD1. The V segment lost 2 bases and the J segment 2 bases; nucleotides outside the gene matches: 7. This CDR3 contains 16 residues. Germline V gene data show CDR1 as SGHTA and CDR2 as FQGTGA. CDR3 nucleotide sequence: TGTGCCAGCAGCTTACGGGACAGAATCTCCACAGATACGCAGTATTTT. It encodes CASSLRDRISTDTQYF.

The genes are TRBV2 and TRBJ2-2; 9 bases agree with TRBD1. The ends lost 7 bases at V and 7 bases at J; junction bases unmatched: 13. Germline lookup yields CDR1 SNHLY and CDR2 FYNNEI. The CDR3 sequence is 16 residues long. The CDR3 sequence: CASMRPNRGRGGELFF. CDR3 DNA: TGTGCCAGCATGCGCCCGAACAGGGGGCGAGGCGGGGAGCTGTTTTTT.

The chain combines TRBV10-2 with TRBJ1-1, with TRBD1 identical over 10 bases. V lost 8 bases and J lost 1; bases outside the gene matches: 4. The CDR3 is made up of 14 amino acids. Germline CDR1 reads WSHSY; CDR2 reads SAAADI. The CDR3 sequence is CASATGGRNTEAFF. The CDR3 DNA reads TGCGCCAGCGCGACAGGGGGCAGGAACACTGAAGCTTTCTTT.

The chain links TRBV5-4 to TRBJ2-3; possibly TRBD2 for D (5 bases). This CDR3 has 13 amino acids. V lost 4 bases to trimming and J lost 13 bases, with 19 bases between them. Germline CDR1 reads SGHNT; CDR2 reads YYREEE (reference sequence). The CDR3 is CASSPGLAVEEYF. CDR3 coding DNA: TGTGCCAGCAGCCCGGGCCTAGCCGTAGAGGAGTATTTT.

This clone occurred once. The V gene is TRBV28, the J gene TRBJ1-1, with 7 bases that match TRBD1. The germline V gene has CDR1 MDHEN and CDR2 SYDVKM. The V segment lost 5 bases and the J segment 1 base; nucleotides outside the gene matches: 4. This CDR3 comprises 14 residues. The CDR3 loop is CASSPYRGNTEAFF. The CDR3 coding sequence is TGTGCCAGCAGTCCTTACAGGGGGAACACTGAAGCTTTCTTT. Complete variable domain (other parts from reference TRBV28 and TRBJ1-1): DVKVTQSSRYLVKRTGEKVFLECVQDMDHENMFWYRQDPGLGLRLIYFSYDVKMKEKGDIPEGYSVSREKKERFSLILESASTNQTSMYLCASSPYRGNTEAFFGQGTRLTVV.

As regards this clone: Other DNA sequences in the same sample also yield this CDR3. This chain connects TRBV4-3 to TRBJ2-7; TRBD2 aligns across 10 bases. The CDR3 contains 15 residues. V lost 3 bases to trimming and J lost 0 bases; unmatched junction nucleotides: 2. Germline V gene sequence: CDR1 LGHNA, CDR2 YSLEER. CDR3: CASSQSSGSSYEQYF. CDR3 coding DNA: TGCGCCAGCAGCCAGTCTAGCGGGAGCTCCTACGAGCAGTACTTC.

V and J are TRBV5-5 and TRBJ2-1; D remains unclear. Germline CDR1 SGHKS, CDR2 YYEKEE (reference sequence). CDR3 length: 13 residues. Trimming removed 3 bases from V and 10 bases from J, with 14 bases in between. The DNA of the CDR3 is TGTGCCAGCAGCTCCAACTCTCGCGGAGAGCAGTTCTTC. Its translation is CASSSNSRGEQFF.

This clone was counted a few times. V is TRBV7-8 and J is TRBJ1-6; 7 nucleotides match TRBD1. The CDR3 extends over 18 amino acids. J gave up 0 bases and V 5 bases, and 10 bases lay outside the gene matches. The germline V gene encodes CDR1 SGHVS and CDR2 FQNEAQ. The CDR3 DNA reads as TGTGCCAGCAGCCCCCGACAGGGAGTAAGCTCCTATAATTCACCCCTCCACTTT. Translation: CASSPRQGVSSYNSPLHF.

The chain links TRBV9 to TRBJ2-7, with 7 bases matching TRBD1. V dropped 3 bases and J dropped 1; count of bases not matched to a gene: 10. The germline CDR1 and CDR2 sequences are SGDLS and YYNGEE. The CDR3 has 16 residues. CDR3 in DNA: TGTGCCAGCAGCGCCCGAGATGGGACAGAGTCCTACGAGCAGTACTTC. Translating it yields CASSARDGTESYEQYF.

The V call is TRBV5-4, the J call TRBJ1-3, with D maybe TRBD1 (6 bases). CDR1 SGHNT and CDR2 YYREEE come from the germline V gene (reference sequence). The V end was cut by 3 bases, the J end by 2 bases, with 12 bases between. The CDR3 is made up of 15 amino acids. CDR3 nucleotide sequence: TGTGCCAGCAGCTGGAACAGGGAGGCTGGAAACACCATATATTTT. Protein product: CASSWNREAGNTIYF.

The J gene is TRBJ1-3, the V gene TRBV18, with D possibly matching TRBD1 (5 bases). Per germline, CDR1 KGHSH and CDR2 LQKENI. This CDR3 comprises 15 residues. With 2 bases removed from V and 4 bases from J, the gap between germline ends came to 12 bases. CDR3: CASSPAGATGNTIYF. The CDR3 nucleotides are TGTGCCAGCTCACCAGCTGGGGCTACCGGAAACACCATATATTTT.

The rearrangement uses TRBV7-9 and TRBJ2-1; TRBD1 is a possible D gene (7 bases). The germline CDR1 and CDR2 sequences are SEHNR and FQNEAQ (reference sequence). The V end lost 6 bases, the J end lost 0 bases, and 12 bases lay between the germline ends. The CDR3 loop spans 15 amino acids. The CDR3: CASREGASSYNEQFF. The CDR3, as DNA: TGTGCCAGCAGGGAGGGGGCGAGCTCCTACAATGAGCAGTTCTTC.